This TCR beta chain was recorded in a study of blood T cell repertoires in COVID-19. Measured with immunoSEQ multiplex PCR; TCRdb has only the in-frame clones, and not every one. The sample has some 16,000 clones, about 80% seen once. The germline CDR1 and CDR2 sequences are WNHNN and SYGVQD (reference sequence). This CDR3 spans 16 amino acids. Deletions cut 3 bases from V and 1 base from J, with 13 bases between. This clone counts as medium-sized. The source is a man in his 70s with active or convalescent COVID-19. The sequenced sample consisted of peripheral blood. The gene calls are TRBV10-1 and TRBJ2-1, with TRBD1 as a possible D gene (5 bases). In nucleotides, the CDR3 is TGCGCCAGCAGTGAAGAAGGGGTCCCGTCCTACAATGAGCAGTTCTTC. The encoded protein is CASSEEGVPSYNEQFF.